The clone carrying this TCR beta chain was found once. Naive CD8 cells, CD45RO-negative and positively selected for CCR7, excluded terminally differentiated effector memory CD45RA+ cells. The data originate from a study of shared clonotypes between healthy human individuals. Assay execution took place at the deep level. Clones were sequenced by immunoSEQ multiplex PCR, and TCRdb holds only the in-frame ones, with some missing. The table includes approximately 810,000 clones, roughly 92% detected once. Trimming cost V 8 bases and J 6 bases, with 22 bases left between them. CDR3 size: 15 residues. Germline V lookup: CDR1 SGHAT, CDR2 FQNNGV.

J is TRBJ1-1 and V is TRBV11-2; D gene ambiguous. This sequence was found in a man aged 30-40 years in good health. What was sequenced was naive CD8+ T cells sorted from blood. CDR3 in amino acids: CASSHRTNPHSEAFF. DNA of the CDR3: TGTGCCAGCTCCCACCGGACCAACCCCCATTCTGAAGCTTTCTTT.